This T cell receptor (beta chain) came from a study of chemoradiotherapy in HPV16-positive cancers. Trimming cost V 10 bases and J 4 bases, with 14 bases left between them. This CDR3 spans 13 amino acids. Germline CDR1 is SGHDT and CDR2 is YYEEEE. Some clones are missing from TCRdb's copy, which holds only in-frame ones; the method was immunoSEQ multiplex PCR. The sample shows 40,000 to 60,000 clones, 90% of them seen only once. This clone was counted only a few times. Sequencing used blood, obtained from a patient who underwent chemoradiotherapy. The rearrangement joins TRBV5-6 to TRBJ2-2, with D perhaps matching TRBD1 (5 bases). This TCR was sampled from a human donor with HPV-associated anogenital cancer. The DNA of the CDR3 is TGTGCCTCCGCAGGGCCGGTCACCGGGGAGCTGTTTTTT. Translated: CASAGPVTGELFF.